What follows are 27 T cell receptor beta chains derived from one specimen sequenced in a study of blood T cell repertoires in COVID-19 (TCRdb year 2020). Libraries were constructed by the immunoSEQ multiplex PCR assay. TCRdb mirrors the immuneACCESS table, restricted to in-frame sequences. Some clones are absent from its copies; in checked studies, under half trace to an unresolved V gene, and the reason for the others is unknown. Within this sample are some 260,000 clones, with 88% of them counted one time only. The top ten clones comprise roughly 10% of the sample. Specimen: peripheral blood. All receptors come from a woman between 65 and 79 years old with COVID-19, enrolled during active disease.

The chain has TRBV19 and TRBJ2-1, with a tentative D call TRBD2 (5 bases). Germline CDR1 LNHDA, CDR2 SQIVND (reference sequence). The germline V and J ends were trimmed by 3 bases and 5 bases, with 14 bases remaining between them. This CDR3 is built from 15 residues. The DNA for the CDR3 is TGTGCCAGTAGTATTTCGTGGGAGACCCACAATGAGCAGTTCTTC. This encodes CASSISWETHNEQFF.

The CDR3 loop reads CASGLGTGRDTIYF. CDR3 nucleotides: TGTGCTAGTGGTCTTGGGACAGGGAGGGACACCATATATTTT. The chain recombines TRBV12-5 with TRBJ1-3, with 9 nucleotides matching TRBD1. This CDR3 is built from 14 residues. The germline V gene has CDR1 LGHNT and CDR2 FRNRAP. J lost 8 bases, V lost 5 bases, and 7 bases had no gene match.

The table lists this clone with a count of one. This rearrangement joins TRBV11-3 to TRBJ2-3; D possibly corresponds to TRBD1 (5 bases). V was cut by 0 bases and J by 4 bases, with 8 bases left in between. The CDR3 spans 14 residues. The germline gives CDR1 SGHNT, CDR2 YENEEA. The CDR3 DNA is TGTGCCAGCAGCTTAGATCTGGGGCCAGATACGCAGTATTTT. Translation: CASSLDLGPDTQYF.

The genes are TRBV7-8 and TRBJ2-7; 7 nucleotides line up with TRBD2. Germline CDR1 is SGHVS and CDR2 is FQNEAQ. The V segment lost 5 bases and the J segment 4 bases; nucleotides outside the gene matches: 8. The CDR3 length is 14 residues. The CDR3 protein is CASSLAGEKYEQYF. The CDR3 region has the DNA TGTGCCAGCAGCCTTGCGGGAGAAAAGTACGAGCAGTACTTC.

This chain links TRBV20-1 with TRBJ2-7, with a weak D call TRBD1 (6 bases). The V end lost 3 bases, the J end lost 3 bases, and 9 bases lay between the germline ends. Germline V CDR1 and CDR2: DFQATT, SNEGSKA (reference sequence). The CDR3 sequence is 12 residues long. Here the CDR3 DNA reads TGCAGTGCTAGTATGACAGGCTACGAGCAGTACTTC. Amino acids: CSASMTGYEQYF.

This clone turned up a few times. This chain links TRBV5-4 with TRBJ2-7, with 10 bases matching TRBD2. The J segment lost 3 bases and the V segment lost 3 bases, leaving 3 bases of the junction unmatched. Germline CDR1 SGHNT, CDR2 YYREEE (reference sequence). The CDR3 length is 14 residues. As DNA, the CDR3 is TGTGCCAGCAGCTCAGAGCGGGAGGGCTACGAGCAGTACTTC. Translation: CASSSEREGYEQYF.

The chain links TRBV28 to TRBJ1-6; 11 nucleotides match TRBD1. The CDR3 is 16 amino acids. Germline CDR1 reads MDHEN; CDR2 reads SYDVKM. J gave up 1 base and V 6 bases, and 2 bases lay outside the gene matches. DNA for the CDR3: TGTGCCAGCAGGGACAGGGGGCGTTCCTATAATTCACCCCTCCACTTT. Amino acids: CASRDRGRSYNSPLHF.

V gene TRBV19 combines with J gene TRBJ1-5; 7 nucleotides match TRBD1. J lost 7 bases, V lost 6 bases, and 12 bases had no gene match. Per germline, CDR1 LNHDA and CDR2 SQIVND (reference sequence). CDR3 length: 15 amino acids. CDR3 sequence: CASREQGIGLQPQHF. The CDR3, as DNA: TGTGCCAGTAGGGAACAGGGGATTGGGTTACAGCCCCAGCATTTT. Combining the CDR3 with reference TRBV19 and TRBJ1-5 gives the whole variable domain DGGITQSPKYLFRKEGQNVTLSCEQNLNHDAMYWYRQDPGQGLRLIYYSQIVNDFQKGDIAEGYSVSREKKESFPLTVTSAQKNPTAFYLCASREQGIGLQPQHFGDGTRLSIL.

The gene calls are TRBV5-1 and TRBJ2-1, with TRBD2 as a possible D gene (6 bases). The CDR3 is 14 amino acids. Germline CDR1 reads SGHRS; CDR2 reads YFSETQ. The V end was cut by 3 bases, the J end by 8 bases, with 15 bases between. The CDR3 DNA follows: TGCGCCAGCAGCTACAGACTAGGCTCGGATGAGCAGTTCTTC. It specifies CASSYRLGSDEQFF.

V usage is TRBV5-4 and J usage is TRBJ2-7; D is undetermined. The CDR3 is 13 amino acids. CDR1 and CDR2 (germline): SGHNT, YYREEE (reference sequence). Deletions cut 0 bases from V and 0 bases from J, with 4 bases between. CDR3 sequence: CASSLVGSYEQYF. The DNA for the CDR3 is TGTGCCAGCAGCTTGGTCGGCTCCTACGAGCAGTACTTC.

This clone was counted a few times. In DNA form, the CDR3 reads TGTGCCAGCAGCCAAGATTATGGGGCGGGAAACACCATATATTTT. As protein: CASSQDYGAGNTIYF. The J gene is TRBJ1-3, the V gene TRBV4-2, with D possibly being TRBD1 (5 bases). In germline, CDR1 is LGHNA, CDR2 YNFKEQ. Trimming cost V 0 bases and J 4 bases, with 10 bases left between them. This CDR3 contains 15 residues.

The chain links TRBV5-8 to TRBJ1-1; D unresolved. This CDR3 has 14 amino acids. The germline V gene encodes CDR1 SGHTS and CDR2 YDEGEE. Trimming removed 2 bases at V and 1 base at J, with 9 bases between. CDR3 amino acids: CASSFDIPNTEAFF. The CDR3 DNA reads TGTGCCAGCAGCTTTGACATTCCGAACACTGAAGCTTTCTTT.

This rearrangement joins TRBV28 to TRBJ1-2; 8 positions agree with TRBD1. CDR1 is MDHEN and CDR2 is SYDVKM in the germline V gene. The V gene end was trimmed by 6 bases and the J gene end by 8 bases; junction bases not matched to a gene: 8. The CDR3 is made up of 13 amino acids. Here the CDR3 reads CASRSQGAGGYTF. The CDR3 coding sequence is TGTGCCAGCAGGAGCCAGGGGGCGGGGGGCTACACCTTC.

This clone was found once. CDR3 nucleotides: TGTGCCAGCAGCTTACTTCAGGGTGGAGAGACCCAGTACTTC. Protein product: CASSLLQGGETQYF. V usage is TRBV7-9 and J usage is TRBJ2-5; D possibly corresponds to TRBD1 (5 bases). Trimming removed 2 bases from V and 4 bases from J, with 11 bases in between. Germline V gives CDR1 SEHNR, CDR2 FQNEAQ (reference sequence). There are 14 residues in the CDR3.

This clone appeared a single time. The chain joins TRBV28 to TRBJ1-3; D unresolved. This CDR3 spans 15 amino acids. Trimming pared 3 bases from V and 0 bases from J, leaving 9 bases between. Germline values: CDR1 MDHEN, CDR2 SYDVKM. CDR3 DNA: TGTGCCAGCAGTTTGTTTCAGGTCTCTGGAAACACCATATATTTT. This translates into CASSLFQVSGNTIYF. The variable domain in full, with the rest retrieved from reference TRBV28 and TRBJ1-3, is DVKVTQSSRYLVKRTGEKVFLECVQDMDHENMFWYRQDPGLGLRLIYFSYDVKMKEKGDIPEGYSVSREKKERFSLILESASTNQTSMYLCASSLFQVSGNTIYFGEGSWLTVV.

The chain employs TRBV2 and TRBJ1-1, with 8 bases that match TRBD1. The germline CDR1 and CDR2 sequences are SNHLY and FYNNEI. The CDR3 has 13 residues. V shed 11 bases and J 7 bases; nucleotides not matched to a gene: 12. As DNA, the CDR3 is TGTGCCTCTCAGGACAGGGCACTACGTGAAGCTTTCTTT. This encodes CASQDRALREAFF.

This chain uses TRBV4-1 with TRBJ2-7; 9 positions match TRBD2. This CDR3 region has 16 residues. V shed 4 bases, J shed 6 bases, and the junction held 13 bases outside the gene matches. Germline assignment: CDR1 MGHRA and CDR2 YSYEKL. This CDR3 reads CASSPERISGSGEQYF. The CDR3 coding sequence is TGCGCCAGCAGCCCCGAAAGGATTAGCGGGAGTGGCGAGCAGTACTTC.

V is TRBV6-1 and J is TRBJ1-1; D ambiguous. Between the trimmed V and J ends, which lost 2 bases and 4 bases, there was a span of 20 bases. The CDR3 totals 17 residues. Germline V gives CDR1 MNHNS, CDR2 SASEGT. The CDR3 nucleotides are TGTGCCAGCAGTGAAATATTGAGGGTGAGAGGGATCACTGAAGCTTTCTTT. It is translated as CASSEILRVRGITEAFF.

In regard to this clone: The same CDR3 is also encoded by other DNA sequences in this sample. The V call is TRBV18, the J call TRBJ1-1; 8 bases align to TRBD1. J lost 1 base, V lost 5 bases, and 3 bases had no gene match. The CDR3 extends over 14 amino acids. From germline, CDR1 is KGHSH and CDR2 LQKENI. The CDR3 DNA reads TGTGCCAGCTCATCGGGACAGGAGAACACTGAAGCTTTCTTT. Translated, it gives CASSSGQENTEAFF.

The chain uses TRBV4-1 and TRBJ2-5; weak D call: TRBD2 (5 bases). The V gene lost 2 bases and the J gene lost 5 bases, with 9 bases spanning the gap. The CDR3 loop spans 13 amino acids. Germline CDR1 reads MGHRA; CDR2 reads YSYEKL. This CDR3 reads CASSQLTGETQYF. Written as DNA, the CDR3 is TGCGCCAGCAGCCAACTTACGGGGGAGACCCAGTACTTC.

Written as DNA, the CDR3 is TGTGCCAGCAGTGAGTCCCCAGGCTTTGATGGCTACACCTTC. Encoded protein: CASSESPGFDGYTF. The chain uses TRBV25-1 and TRBJ1-2; D gene ambiguous. V was cut by 3 bases and J by 6 bases, with 14 bases left in between. The germline V gene encodes CDR1 MGHDK and CDR2 SYGVNS. The CDR3 has 14 residues.

This clone was seen a single time. The rearrangement uses TRBV2 and TRBJ1-6; 7 positions agree with TRBD1. CDR3 length: 15 residues. In germline, CDR1 is SNHLY, CDR2 FYNNEI. V shed 3 bases, J shed 8 bases, and the junction held 7 bases outside the gene matches. This CDR3 is CASSEPGGTYSPLHF. The CDR3 DNA sequence: TGTGCCAGCAGTGAGCCAGGGGGGACCTATTCACCCCTCCACTTT.

The chain recombines TRBV10-1 with TRBJ1-2; D remains ambiguous. The CDR3 is made up of 14 amino acids. V lost 9 bases to trimming and J lost 5 bases, with 19 bases between them. Germline lookup yields CDR1 WNHNN and CDR2 SYGVQD (reference sequence). This chain's CDR3 is CASSPGAEVYGYTF. In DNA, the CDR3 is TGCGCCAGTAGTCCCGGCGCCGAGGTTTATGGCTACACCTTC.

The chain combines TRBV7-8 with TRBJ2-7, with TRBD1 matching over 8 bases. The CDR3 consists of 16 residues. Trimming cost V 5 bases and J 3 bases; bases outside gene matches: 12. The V gene's germline CDR1 is SGHVS and CDR2 FQNEAQ. CDR3 DNA: TGTGCCAGCAGCCCCAACAACAGGGGGACTCTCTACGAGCAGTACTTC. Amino acids: CASSPNNRGTLYEQYF. The variable domain in full, completed from reference TRBV7-8 and TRBJ2-7, reads GAGVSQSPRYKVAKRGQDVALRCDPISGHVSLFWYQQALGQGPEFLTYFQNEAQLDKSGLPSDRFFAERPEGSVSTLKIQRTQQEDSAVYLCASSPNNRGTLYEQYFGPGTRLTVT.

This clone was detected a few times. The J gene is TRBJ1-1, the V gene TRBV7-2; possibly TRBD1 for D (5 bases). The CDR3 runs 13 residues. V lost 0 bases and J lost 8, with 10 bases in between. Germline assignment: CDR1 SGHTA and CDR2 FQGNSA. CDR3: CASSLAADREAFF. The CDR3 DNA reads as TGTGCCAGCAGCTTAGCTGCAGACAGAGAAGCTTTCTTT.

V usage is TRBV30 and J usage is TRBJ1-4; D perhaps matches TRBD1 (5 bases). Trimming stripped 1 base from V and 5 bases from J, with 11 bases between. The CDR3 covers 14 residues. The germline V gene encodes CDR1 GTSNPN and CDR2 SVGIG (reference sequence). CDR3 residues: CAWSGTSLNEKLFF. The CDR3 coding sequence is TGTGCCTGGAGTGGGACATCATTAAATGAAAAACTGTTTTTT.

The chain recombines TRBV7-8 with TRBJ2-1; tentatively, D is TRBD2 (5 bases). This CDR3 spans 14 amino acids. Trimming pared 6 bases from V and 5 bases from J, leaving 14 bases between. Germline CDR1 SGHVS, CDR2 FQNEAQ. CDR3 sequence (DNA): TGTGCCAGCAGAACTGCCGGGGTTGACAATGAGCAGTTCTTC. Its translation: CASRTAGVDNEQFF.